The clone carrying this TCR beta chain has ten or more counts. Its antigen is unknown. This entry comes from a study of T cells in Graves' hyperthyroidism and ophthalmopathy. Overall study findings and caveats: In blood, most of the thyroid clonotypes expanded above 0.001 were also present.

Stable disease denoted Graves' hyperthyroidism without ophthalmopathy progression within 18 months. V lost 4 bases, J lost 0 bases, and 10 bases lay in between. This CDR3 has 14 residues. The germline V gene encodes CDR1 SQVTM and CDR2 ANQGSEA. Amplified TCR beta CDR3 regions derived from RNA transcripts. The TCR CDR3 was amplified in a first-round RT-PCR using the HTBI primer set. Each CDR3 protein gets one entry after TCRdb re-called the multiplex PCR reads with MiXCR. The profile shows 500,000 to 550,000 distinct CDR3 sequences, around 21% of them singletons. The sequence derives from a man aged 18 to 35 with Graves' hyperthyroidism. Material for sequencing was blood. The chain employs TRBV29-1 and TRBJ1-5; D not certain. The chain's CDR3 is CSVASGNSNQPQHF. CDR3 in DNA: TGCAGCGTTGCCTCAGGAAATAGCAATCAGCCCCAGCATTTT.